These 26 T cell receptor beta chains originate from one sample sequenced in a study of post-analysis software for immune sequencing data. Study results and limitations: Four to six TRBV segments were more frequent in patients than controls; TRBV5-6, TRBV5-1 and TRBV20-1 belonged to this group.

No antigen has been assigned to these receptors. cDNA libraries of TCR beta carried unique molecular identifiers. A single record per CDR3 protein comes from TCRdb applying MiXCR to the PCR reads. In the table there are about 460,000 distinct CDR3 sequences, nearly 45% of which are singletons. Sequences were obtained from blood. These receptors were collected from a girl aged 5-17 years with multiple sclerosis.

The chain is built from TRBV6-1 and TRBJ1-2; 7 bases map to TRBD1. V lost 2 bases, J lost 4 bases, and 7 bases stayed unmatched. Germline V CDR1 and CDR2: MNHNS, SASEGT. The CDR3 covers 15 residues. This chain's CDR3 is CASSEPGQSFYGYTF. CDR3 sequence (DNA): TGTGCCAGCAGTGAACCGGGACAGAGCTTCTATGGCTACACCTTC.

The chain has TRBV20-1 and TRBJ1-1; 10 nucleotides agree with TRBD1. V shed 0 bases and J 5 bases; nucleotides not matched to a gene: 6. Germline V gives CDR1 DFQATT, CDR2 SNEGSKA (reference sequence). The length of the CDR3 is 15 residues. Written as DNA, the CDR3 is TGCAGTGCTAGAGATTCGGGACAGGGGCCTACTGAAGCTTTCTTT. It encodes CSARDSGQGPTEAFF.

This clonotype was detected a few times. This chain joins TRBV18 and TRBJ2-5; 8 bases match TRBD1. V gave up 6 bases and J gave up 11 bases; unmatched junction bases: 17. Germline CDR1 is KGHSH and CDR2 is LQKENI. CDR3 length equals 15 residues. CDR3 DNA sequence: TGTGCCAGCTCCCCTGCCGGACAGGGTCCGGGAGAGCAGTACTTC. It yields the protein CASSPAGQGPGEQYF.

V and J are TRBV12-3 or TRBV12-4 and TRBJ1-2, with no clear D. This CDR3 has 14 residues. The ends were cut back, 3 bases at V and 0 bases at J, with 8 bases in the middle. The DNA of the CDR3 is TGTGCCAGCAGTTTCAGGCAGCCTAACTATGGCTACACCTTC. Residues: CASSFRQPNYGYTF.

The chain joins TRBV18 to TRBJ2-7; TRBD1 might be the D (5 bases). TRBJ2-4 matches the DNA end more closely, so the J call is doubtful. The CDR3 spans 16 residues. CDR1 is KGHSH and CDR2 is LQKENI in the germline V gene. CDR3 loop: CASSPPGPGAKNIQYF. The CDR3 DNA reads TGTGCCAGCTCACCTCCAGGGCCTGGGGCCAAAAACATTCAGTACTTC.

The rearrangement uses TRBV4-2 and TRBJ2-1, with D uncertain. This CDR3 is 18 amino acids long. The germline V gene has CDR1 LGHNA and CDR2 YNFKEQ. The ends were cut back, 0 bases at V and 2 bases at J, with 17 bases in the middle. DNA for the CDR3: TGTGCCAGCAGCCAAGATTCCCTCCCATTGAACCCCTACAATGAGCAGTTCTTC. Translating it yields CASSQDSLPLNPYNEQFF.

This sequence joins TRBV20-1 and TRBJ1-6; a possible D gene is TRBD1 (6 bases). CDR1 is DFQATT and CDR2 is SNEGSKA in the germline V gene (reference sequence). This CDR3 spans 14 amino acids. Trimming took 6 bases from V and 4 from J, leaving 13 bases between them. CDR3 nucleotides: TGCAGTGCAGGAGGGCAGGGGTATAATTCACCCCTCCACTTT. Its translation: CSAGGQGYNSPLHF.

Notes on this clonotype: Possible read error: a much larger clone is one base away. The chain is built from TRBV28 and TRBJ1-5; D remains unclear. This CDR3 is built from 14 residues. V gave up 5 bases and J gave up 4 bases, with 12 bases separating them. Per the germline V gene, CDR1 is MDHEN and CDR2 is SYDVKM. The CDR3 DNA reads TGTGCCAGCAGTACCCAGGTGGAGAATCAGCCCCAGCATTTT. Amino acids: CASSTQVENQPQHF.

The J gene is TRBJ2-7, the V gene TRBV20-1; TRBD2 matches 7 bases. The CDR3 spans 15 residues. Germline trimming cut 5 bases from V and 0 bases from J; bases unmatched to any gene: 10. In germline, CDR1 is DFQATT, CDR2 SNEGSKA (reference sequence). The CDR3 reads CSARGGAANSYEQYF. The DNA for the CDR3 is TGCAGTGCTCGCGGGGGAGCCGCGAACTCCTACGAGCAGTACTTC.

This clonotype was detected a few times. V is TRBV28 and J is TRBJ2-7; D not certain. CDR3 length equals 16 residues. The V end lost 6 bases, the J end lost 2 bases, and 20 bases lay between the germline ends. The V gene's germline CDR1 is MDHEN and CDR2 SYDVKM. CDR3 loop: CASRRASPLRPYEQYF. The CDR3 DNA reads as TGTGCCAGCAGACGTGCGTCTCCCCTAAGACCCTACGAGCAGTACTTC.

CDR3 bases: TGTGCGAGCAGCAAATACCACAGGGGAGAAGAGACCCAGTACTTC. Translation gives CASSKYHRGEETQYF. This chain joins TRBV21-1 and TRBJ2-5; no DNA check was done on the table's D call, TRBD1. TRBV21-1 is a documented pseudogene. The CDR3 spans 15 residues.

With respect to this clonotype: A much larger clone lies a single base off, so this may be a read error. The chain uses TRBV6-5 and TRBJ1-1; D gene unclear. Germline CDR1 is MNHEY and CDR2 is SVGAGI. The CDR3 loop spans 14 amino acids. V lost 10 bases and J 6 bases, leaving 21 bases between the germline ends. CDR3 DNA: TGTGCCACCTCTCCCACGGACCCATACCCTGAAGCTTTCTTT. Amino acid sequence: CATSPTDPYPEAFF.

This clonotype was picked up a small number of times. The genes are TRBV28 and TRBJ2-4, with TRBD2 identical over 12 bases. Germline V gene sequence: CDR1 MDHEN, CDR2 SYDVKM. With 6 bases clipped from V and 0 bases from J, the junction kept 9 bases outside the gene matches. The CDR3 contains 18 residues. The CDR3 is CASSLGLAGPLAKNIQYF. The CDR3 nucleotides are TGTGCCAGCAGCTTGGGACTAGCGGGCCCTCTAGCCAAAAACATTCAGTACTTC. The variable domain in full, completed from reference TRBV28 and TRBJ2-4, reads DVKVTQSSRYLVKRTGEKVFLECVQDMDHENMFWYRQDPGLGLRLIYFSYDVKMKEKGDIPEGYSVSREKKERFSLILESASTNQTSMYLCASSLGLAGPLAKNIQYFGAGTRLSVL.

This clonotype occurred a few times. The V gene is TRBV28, the J gene TRBJ2-1, with D possibly TRBD2 on 5 matching bases. CDR3 length: 15 residues. Deletions cut 5 bases from V and 0 bases from J, with 11 bases between. Germline loops: CDR1 MDHEN, CDR2 SYDVKM. CDR3 protein: CASSLSEVSYNEQFF. CDR3 DNA: TGTGCCAGCAGTCTCTCGGAGGTCTCCTACAATGAGCAGTTCTTC.

The chain couples TRBV7-3 to TRBJ2-1, with D maybe TRBD2 (5 bases). The CDR3 has 15 amino acids. Germline CDR1 SGHTA, CDR2 FQGTGA. Trimming cost V 5 bases and J 8 bases, with 19 bases left between them. The CDR3 DNA is TGTGCCAGCAGCCACCTAGGGCGACCGGAGGATGAGCAGTTCTTC. It translates to CASSHLGRPEDEQFF.

The chain joins TRBV28 to TRBJ2-3; weak D call: TRBD2 (6 bases). Deletions cut 4 bases from V and 8 bases from J, with 10 bases between. This CDR3 has 12 residues. Per the germline V gene, CDR1 is MDHEN and CDR2 is SYDVKM. CDR3 sequence: CASSSGLITQYF. The CDR3 DNA reads TGTGCCAGCAGTTCGGGACTGATTACGCAGTATTTT.

This chain connects TRBV14 to TRBJ1-1; D possibly corresponds to TRBD1 (5 bases). Germline values: CDR1 SGHDN, CDR2 FVKESK. The CDR3 contains 16 residues. V gave up 0 bases and J gave up 0 bases, with 11 bases separating them. CDR3 bases: TGTGCCAGCAGCCAAGATGAGGGGTCGGTGAACACTGAAGCTTTCTTT. Translating it yields CASSQDEGSVNTEAFF.

This rearrangement joins TRBV5-7 to TRBJ1-4; 8 nucleotides agree with TRBD1. TRBV5-7 is classed as an ORF, of uncertain function. The CDR3 sequence is 15 residues long. V trimming: 4 bases; J trimming: 5 bases; junction bases outside the gene matches: 7. In DNA form, the CDR3 reads TGTGCCAGCAGCGCCCCGGACAGGGAGAATGAAAAACTGTTTTTT. It translates to CASSAPDRENEKLFF.

This clonotype was observed a handful of times. This chain uses TRBV29-1 with TRBJ1-2; D not certain. V lost 0 bases, J lost 8 bases, and 13 bases lay in between. The CDR3 consists of 13 residues. Germline assignment: CDR1 SQVTM and CDR2 ANQGSEA. CDR3 region: CSVEENIGRGYTF. CDR3 nucleotide sequence: TGCAGCGTTGAAGAGAATATTGGCAGGGGCTACACCTTC.

This CDR3 reads CASSPPGATEAFF. The CDR3 DNA reads as TGTGCCAGCAGCCCTCCGGGGGCCACTGAAGCTTTCTTT. The V call is TRBV7-3, the J call TRBJ1-1; D is perhaps TRBD1 (6 bases). Germline assignment: CDR1 SGHTA and CDR2 FQGTGA. V was trimmed by 5 bases and J by 4 bases, leaving 11 bases between them. This CDR3 comprises 13 residues.

This clonotype has just a few counts. The chain couples TRBV6-1 to TRBJ2-7; D call uncertain. Germline CDR1 is MNHNS and CDR2 is SASEGT. This CDR3 has 13 residues. V lost 7 bases to trimming and J lost 3 bases, with 13 bases between them. This CDR3 is CASNRAMYYEQYF. CDR3 DNA sequence: TGTGCCAGCAATAGGGCCATGTACTACGAGCAGTACTTC.

This clonotype showed up just a few times. The chain employs TRBV5-1 and TRBJ2-7; 16 bases are a match to TRBD2. From germline, CDR1 is SGHRS and CDR2 YFSETQ. The CDR3 length is 16 residues. Unmatched junction bases numbered 5, after V lost 4 bases and J lost 4 bases. The CDR3 protein is CASSGGLAGGPYEQYF. The CDR3 DNA reads as TGCGCCAGCAGCGGGGGACTAGCGGGAGGGCCTTACGAGCAGTACTTC.

The V gene is TRBV20-1, the J gene TRBJ1-2; no clear D. The CDR3 extends over 14 amino acids. The germline CDR1 and CDR2 sequences are DFQATT and SNEGSKA (reference sequence). V dropped 5 bases and J dropped 0 bases, with 13 bases sitting between them. In DNA, the CDR3 is TGCAGTGCTCCTCGGGCGGAAACTAACTATGGCTACACCTTC. Amino acids: CSAPRAETNYGYTF.

The J gene is TRBJ2-1, the V gene TRBV21-1; the table assigns TRBD2, which was not confirmed against the DNA. The end of the DNA aligns better with TRBJ2-7, so the J call may be wrong. TRBV21-1 is an annotated pseudogene. This CDR3 is 14 amino acids long. CDR3 coding DNA: TGTGCCAGCAGCAAACAAGGGAGACGCAACGAGCAGTACTTC. It is translated as CASSKQGRRNEQYF.

This clonotype showed up just a few times. This CDR3 reads CSVAGVPDTQYF. In nucleotides, the CDR3 is TGCAGCGTTGCAGGGGTCCCAGATACGCAGTATTTT. The J gene is TRBJ2-3, the V gene TRBV29-1; D perhaps matches TRBD1 (6 bases). Looked up from germline, CDR1 is SQVTM and CDR2 is ANQGSEA. The CDR3 is made up of 12 amino acids. The V end lost 4 bases, the J end lost 4 bases, and 9 bases lay between the germline ends.

The chain has TRBV5-1 and TRBJ1-2, with a possible D match to TRBD1 (5 bases). Germline loops: CDR1 SGHRS, CDR2 YFSETQ. This CDR3 spans 14 amino acids. V lost 4 bases and J 4 bases, leaving 14 bases between the germline ends. The CDR3 DNA follows: TGCGCCAGCAGCCCCGATCAGGGATCCTATGGCTACACCTTC. Translating it yields CASSPDQGSYGYTF.